The clone carrying this T cell receptor (beta chain) was seen many times. Its matching antigen is unknown. This entry is derived from a study of identical twins. One entry per CDR3 protein results from TCRdb running MiXCR on the 5' RACE reads. The sample carries approximately 260,000 distinct CDR3 sequences, around 15% recorded once. Each donor (without exception) was a healthy Caucasian. General observations from the study: Its conclusions, products of cross-sectional statistical analysis, did not come from following the same donors. Whereas memory repertoires showed no such difference, abundant cord blood beta clonotypes carried fewer insertions.

Trimming stripped 5 bases from V and 4 bases from J, with 5 bases between. This CDR3 is 11 amino acids long. The origin of this receptor is a woman between 18 and 29 years old in good health. The J gene is TRBJ2-5, the V gene TRBV12-3 or TRBV12-4; no clear D gene. Sequencing was performed on memory (CD45RO+) T cells sorted from blood. The CDR3 spells CASSNRETQYF. In nucleotides, the CDR3 is TGTGCCAGCAGTAACCGAGAGACCCAGTACTTC.